The 9 T cell receptor beta chains below were found in one sample sequenced in a study of human T cells and chemical hapten exposure. TCRdb processed the RACE reads anew with MiXCR; each CDR3 protein has one entry. The sample includes some 330,000 distinct CDR3 sequences, about 5% of them seen just once. The time point is: pre-sensitization, week 0. The treatment here: therapeutic diphenylcyclopropenone sensitization with weekly scalp DPC. Here the sequenced sample was whole blood, taken in connection with sensitization to the hapten diphenylcyclopropenone (DPC). Receptor source: a woman younger than 30 with alopecia areata. Some clones in this sample may be carry-over from other donors' samples.

In its sample, this clonotype was seen a few times. The chain has TRBV4-3 and TRBJ2-4; D possibly uses TRBD1 or TRBD2 (7 bases each). The CDR3 runs to 16 residues. V was trimmed by 4 bases and J by 2 bases, leaving 15 bases between them. Germline CDR1 and CDR2: LGHNA and YSLEER. CDR3 DNA: TGCGCCAGCAGCCGGAGACAGGGACTAACCAAAAACATTCAGTACTTC. Translation: CASSRRQGLTKNIQYF.

This clonotype was seen ten or more times. The V call is TRBV7-8, the J call TRBJ1-5; D not certain. The CDR3 is made up of 14 amino acids. Trimming pared 5 bases from V and 0 bases from J, leaving 8 bases between. Germline loops: CDR1 SGHVS, CDR2 FQNEAQ. CDR3 residues: CASSAYTSNQPQHF. In DNA form, the CDR3 reads TGTGCCAGCAGCGCCTACACTAGCAATCAGCCCCAGCATTTT.

This clonotype occurred a few times. The chain recombines TRBV7-9 with TRBJ1-4, with no clear D. The V gene's germline CDR1 is SEHNR and CDR2 FQNEAQ (reference sequence). V was clipped by 8 bases and J by 8 bases, with 15 bases between them. The length of the CDR3 is 13 residues. CDR3 bases: TGTGCCAGCCAAGCCCAGAATCAGGAAAAACTGTTTTTT. It specifies CASQAQNQEKLFF.

The chain is built from TRBV7-9 and TRBJ2-2; 8 bases align to TRBD2. CDR1 SEHNR and CDR2 FQNEAQ come from the germline V gene (reference sequence). The CDR3 length is 19 residues. The junction had 12 bases not matched to a gene; V was cut back by 3 bases and J by 0 bases. This CDR3 reads CASSFFVSSGPANTGELFF. The CDR3 region has the DNA TGTGCCAGCAGCTTTTTCGTCTCTAGCGGGCCCGCGAACACCGGGGAGCTGTTTTTT.

This clonotype was detected many times. The chain is built from TRBV27 and TRBJ2-3; TRBD1 might be the D (5 bases). Between the trimmed V and J ends, which lost 7 bases and 5 bases, there was a span of 7 bases. This CDR3 region has 11 residues. Germline V gene sequence: CDR1 MNHEY, CDR2 SMNVEV (reference sequence). DNA of the CDR3: TGTGCCAGCAAAACAGGAGATACGCAGTATTTT. This translates into CASKTGDTQYF.

This clonotype was recorded many times. The J gene is TRBJ2-3, the V gene TRBV20-1; D gene uncertain. V gave up 4 bases and J gave up 2 bases, with 7 bases separating them. Germline CDR1 and CDR2: DFQATT and SNEGSKA (reference sequence). The CDR3 covers 12 residues. CDR3 sequence: CSAMEYTDTQYF. CDR3 sequence (DNA): TGCAGTGCTATGGAATACACAGATACGCAGTATTTT.

The chain recombines TRBV27 with TRBJ1-1; 7 bases line up with TRBD1. Germline values: CDR1 MNHEY, CDR2 SMNVEV (reference sequence). The CDR3 has 21 residues. After removal of 6 bases from V and 4 bases from J, the junction contained 29 bases not matched to a gene. This chain's CDR3 is CASSPSPSTGFNGLWVTEAFF. In DNA, the CDR3 is TGTGCCAGCAGCCCCTCCCCTTCGACAGGGTTCAACGGGTTATGGGTCACTGAAGCTTTCTTT.

This clonotype was observed many times. The gene calls are TRBV9 and TRBJ2-3; no clear D. This CDR3 is built from 13 residues. Germline V gene lookup returns CDR1 SGDLS and CDR2 YYNGEE. V gave up 1 base and J gave up 4 bases, with 7 bases separating them. CDR3 sequence reads: CASSVIGADTQYF. The CDR3 coding sequence is TGTGCCAGCAGCGTAATAGGAGCAGATACGCAGTATTTT. Using reference TRBV9 and TRBJ2-3 for the parts outside the CDR3, the full variable domain is DSGVTQTPKHLITATGQRVTLRCSPRSGDLSVYWYQQSLDQGLQFLIQYYNGEERAKGNILERFSAQQFPDLHSELNLSSLELGDSALYFCASSVIGADTQYFGPGTRLTVL.

This clonotype was detected ten times or more. V usage is TRBV7-2 and J usage is TRBJ1-2; unclear D gene. This CDR3 is 13 amino acids long. Looked up from germline, CDR1 is SGHTA and CDR2 is FQGNSA. V was cut by 5 bases and J by 3 bases, with 10 bases left in between. Written as DNA, the CDR3 is TGTGCCAGCAGCCGAGGGCAGGACTATGGCTACACCTTC. Translated, it gives CASSRGQDYGYTF.